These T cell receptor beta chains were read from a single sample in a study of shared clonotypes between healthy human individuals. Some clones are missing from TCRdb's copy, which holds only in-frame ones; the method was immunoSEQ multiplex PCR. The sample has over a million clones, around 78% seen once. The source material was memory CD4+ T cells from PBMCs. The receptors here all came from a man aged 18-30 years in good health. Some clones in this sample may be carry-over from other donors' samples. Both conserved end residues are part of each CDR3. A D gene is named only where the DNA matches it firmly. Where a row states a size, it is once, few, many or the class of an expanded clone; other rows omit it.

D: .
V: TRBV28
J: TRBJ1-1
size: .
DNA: TGTGCCAGCAGTTTGCCAAACCAGGGTGGGGCTTTCTTT
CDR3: CASSLPNQGGAFF

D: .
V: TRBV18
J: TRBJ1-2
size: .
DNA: TGTGCCAGCTCACCAGGGGGGGGAACGGACGGATATGGCTACACCTTC
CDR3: CASSPGGGTDGYGYTF

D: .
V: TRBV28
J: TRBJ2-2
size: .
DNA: TGTGCCAGCAGTGAGGGGTCCGGGGAGCTGTTTTTT
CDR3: CASSEGSGELFF

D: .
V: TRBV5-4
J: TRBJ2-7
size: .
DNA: TGTGCCAGCAGCTTCCATGGCGAGCAGTACTTC
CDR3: CASSFHGEQYF

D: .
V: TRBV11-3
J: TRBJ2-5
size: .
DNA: TGTGCCAGCAGCTTAGAAGGGAGGTCAGGAGAGACCCAGTACTTC
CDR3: CASSLEGRSGETQYF

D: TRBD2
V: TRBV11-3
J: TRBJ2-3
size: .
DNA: TGTGCCAGCAGCTTAGGTGTCGGACTAGCGGGAGAATACAGCACAGATACGCAGTATTTT
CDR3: CASSLGVGLAGEYSTDTQYF

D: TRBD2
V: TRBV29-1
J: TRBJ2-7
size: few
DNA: TGCAGCGTCGGGGGGGTTCAGGGCTCCCCACCCTACGAGCAGTACTTC
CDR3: CSVGGVQGSPPYEQYF

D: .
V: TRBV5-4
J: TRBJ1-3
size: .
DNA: TGTGCCAGCAGCTTGGACAGGGGAAACACCATATATTTT
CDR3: CASSLDRGNTIYF

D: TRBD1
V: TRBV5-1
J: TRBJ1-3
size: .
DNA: TGCGCCAGCAGCTTGCAGGGGGCATGGGGAAACACCATATATTTT
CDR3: CASSLQGAWGNTIYF

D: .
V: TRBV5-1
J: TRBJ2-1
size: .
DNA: TGCGCCAGCAGCTTGTTAGGGCTGAGCTCCTACAATGAGCAGTTCTTC
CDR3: CASSLLGLSSYNEQFF

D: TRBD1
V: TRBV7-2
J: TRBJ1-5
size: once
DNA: TGTGCCAGCAGCTTAATGCAGGGGGGGAATCAGCCCCAGCATTTT
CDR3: CASSLMQGGNQPQHF

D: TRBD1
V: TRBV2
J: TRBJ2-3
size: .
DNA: TGTGCCAGCAGTCCCCGGACAGGGCGAAGGGCAGATACGCAGTATTTT
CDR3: CASSPRTGRRADTQYF

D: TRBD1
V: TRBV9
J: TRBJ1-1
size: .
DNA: TGTGCCAGCAGCGTAGGGGGGACAGGGCTGACTGAAGCTTTCTTT
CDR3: CASSVGGTGLTEAFF

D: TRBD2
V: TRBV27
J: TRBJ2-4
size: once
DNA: TGTGCCAGCAGTTTAGCGGCTAGCGGGAGGGCCGGGAACATTCAGTACTTC
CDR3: CASSLAASGRAGNIQYF

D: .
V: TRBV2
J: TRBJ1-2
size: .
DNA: TGTGCCAGCAGTGGTCGACAGGCCTTCCATGGCTACACCTTC
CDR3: CASSGRQAFHGYTF

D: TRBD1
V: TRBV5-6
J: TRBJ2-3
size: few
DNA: TGTGCCAGCAGCCCTCCTATCGACAGGGGCCGACTCACAGATACGCAGTATTTT
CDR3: CASSPPIDRGRLTDTQYF

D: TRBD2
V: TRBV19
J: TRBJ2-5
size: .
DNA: TGTGCCAGTAGTATGGGGGCTAGCGGGAGGGCGGATTACTTC
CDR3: CASSMGASGRADYF

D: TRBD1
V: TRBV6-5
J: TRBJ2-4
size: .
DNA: TGTGCCAGCAGTCTGGGACAGGGTGACATTCAGTACTTC
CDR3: CASSLGQGDIQYF

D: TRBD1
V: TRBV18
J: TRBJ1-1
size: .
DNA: TGTGCCAGCTCACTGACAGGGGGCACTGAAGCTTTCTTT
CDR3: CASSLTGGTEAFF

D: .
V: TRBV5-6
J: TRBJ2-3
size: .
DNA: TGTGCCAGCAGCCGGGGGATCGGGTCCACAGATACGCAGTATTTT
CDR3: CASSRGIGSTDTQYF

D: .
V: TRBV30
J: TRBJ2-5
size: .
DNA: TGTGCCTGGAGTGTTTCGGGAGAGACCCAGTACTTC
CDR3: CAWSVSGETQYF

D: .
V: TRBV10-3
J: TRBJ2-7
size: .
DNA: TGTGCCATCAATACCCCCCCAGCCTACGAGCAGTACTTC
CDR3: CAINTPPAYEQYF

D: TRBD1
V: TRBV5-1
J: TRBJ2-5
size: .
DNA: TGCGCCAGCAGCGCTAGCACAGGGGGGGAGACCCAGTACTTC
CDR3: CASSASTGGETQYF

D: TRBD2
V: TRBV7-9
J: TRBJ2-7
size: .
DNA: TGTGCCAGCAGTTTAATAGCGGGAGGCGTGTACGAGCAGTACTTC
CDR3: CASSLIAGGVYEQYF

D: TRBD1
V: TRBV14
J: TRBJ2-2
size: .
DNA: TGTGCCAGCTCCCAAGGCAGACAGGGGATAAACACCGGGGAGCTGTTTTTT
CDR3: CASSQGRQGINTGELFF

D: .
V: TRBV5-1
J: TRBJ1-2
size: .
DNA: TGCGCCAGCAGCTTGGGCCTTGGGAACGGCTACACCTTC
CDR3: CASSLGLGNGYTF

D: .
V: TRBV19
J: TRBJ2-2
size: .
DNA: TGTGCCAGTACCTCACTCTCCCCCGGGGTTTGGGGGGCCGGGGAGCTGTTTTTT
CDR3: CASTSLSPGVWGAGELFF

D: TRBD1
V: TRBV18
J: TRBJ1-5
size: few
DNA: TGTGCCAGCTCACCGTCCCGGGACAGGGGCCAGCCCCAGCATTTT
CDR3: CASSPSRDRGQPQHF

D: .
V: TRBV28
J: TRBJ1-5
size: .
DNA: TGTGCCAGCAGTTTAGGCAGCAACAATCAGCCCCAGCATTTT
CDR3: CASSLGSNNQPQHF

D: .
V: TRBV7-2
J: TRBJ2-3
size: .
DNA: TGTGCCAGCAGCTTAGGTCCCCCAGATACGCAGTATTTT
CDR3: CASSLGPPDTQYF

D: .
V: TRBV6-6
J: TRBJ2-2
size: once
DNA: TGTGCCAGCAGTTCCACGGGGATGAACACCGGGGAGCTGTTTTTT
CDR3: CASSSTGMNTGELFF

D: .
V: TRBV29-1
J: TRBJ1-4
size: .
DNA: TGCAGCGTTGGTGGGGGCTCCACGCGGGGTGAAAAACTGTTTTTT
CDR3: CSVGGGSTRGEKLFF

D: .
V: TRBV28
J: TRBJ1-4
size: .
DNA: TGTGCCAGCAGTTTGACAGGCGCAACTAATGAAAAACTGTTTTTT
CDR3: CASSLTGATNEKLFF

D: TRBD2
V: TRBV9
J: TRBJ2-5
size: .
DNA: TGTGCCAGCAGCCCTCGACCCGGGGGGGGAGAAACCCAGTACTTC
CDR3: CASSPRPGGGETQYF

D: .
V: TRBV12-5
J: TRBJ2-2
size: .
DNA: TGTGCTAGTGGTTTGGGCCAGGGTACGGCGAACACCGGGGAGCTGTTTTTT
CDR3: CASGLGQGTANTGELFF

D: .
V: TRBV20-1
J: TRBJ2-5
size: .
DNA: TGCATGACCGGACGGGAAGAGACCCAGTACTTC
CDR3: CMTGREETQYF

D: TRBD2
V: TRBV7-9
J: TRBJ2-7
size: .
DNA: TGTGCCAGCAGCTTAGGTGGACTAGCGCGCGAGCAGTACTTC
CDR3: CASSLGGLAREQYF

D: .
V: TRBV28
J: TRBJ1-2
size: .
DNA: TGTGCCAGCAGTTTATTGTCGGCTTATGGCTACACCTTC
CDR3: CASSLLSAYGYTF

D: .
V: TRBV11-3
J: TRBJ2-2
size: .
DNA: TGTGCCAGCAGCTTAGGATGGCAGGGGGAGCTGTTTTTT
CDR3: CASSLGWQGELFF

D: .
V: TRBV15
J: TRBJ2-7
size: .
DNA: TGTGCCACCGCGAAAGACTTCTCCTACGAGCAGTACTTC
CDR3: CATAKDFSYEQYF

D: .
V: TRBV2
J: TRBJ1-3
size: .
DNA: TGTGCCAGCAGTTCTAGAGGACGGCGCTCTGGAAACACCATATATTTT
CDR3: CASSSRGRRSGNTIYF

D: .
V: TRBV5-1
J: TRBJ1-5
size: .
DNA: TGCGCCAGCAGCAGCGACCCAAATCAGCCCCAGCATTTT
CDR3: CASSSDPNQPQHF

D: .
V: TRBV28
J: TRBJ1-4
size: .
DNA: TGTGCCAGCAGTTTATGGCAGCCCCTGATCGCAACTAATGAAAAACTGTTTTTT
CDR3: CASSLWQPLIATNEKLFF

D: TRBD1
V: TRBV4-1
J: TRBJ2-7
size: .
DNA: TGCGCCAGCAGCCACGAACATTCCGGGACAGCCTACGAGCAGTACTTC
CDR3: CASSHEHSGTAYEQYF

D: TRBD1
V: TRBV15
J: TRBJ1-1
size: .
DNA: TGTGCCACCAGCAGAGACAAGACCGGGACAGGGGTCGGAGCTTTCTTT
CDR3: CATSRDKTGTGVGAFF

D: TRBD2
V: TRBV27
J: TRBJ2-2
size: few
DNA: TGTGCCAGCAGACCACTAGCGGGAGCGGTCACCGGGGAGCTGTTTTTT
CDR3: CASRPLAGAVTGELFF